This T cell receptor beta chain was profiled in a study of control samples from healthy donors and cancer patients. The assay was immunoSEQ multiplex PCR, and TCRdb's table has in-frame clones only and misses some. The sample holds 150,000 or so clones, 94% seen once. Germline V gene data show CDR1 as SEHNR and CDR2 as FQNEAQ (reference sequence). This CDR3 contains 17 residues. V dropped 1 base and J dropped 2; count of bases not matched to a gene: 7. The chain links TRBV7-9 to TRBJ2-3, with 9 bases aligning to TRBD2. This clonotype was obtained from a man aged 35-49 years in good health. What was sequenced was blood. This CDR3 reads CASSLGGLAGLTDTQYF. The CDR3 DNA follows: TGTGCCAGCAGCTTAGGGGGGCTAGCGGGACTCACAGATACGCAGTATTTT. Looking up the rest from reference TRBV7-9 and TRBJ2-3 gives the full variable domain: DTGVSQNPRHKITKRGQNVTFRCDPISEHNRLYWYRQTLGQGPEFLTYFQNEAQLEKSRLLSDRFSAERPKGSFSTLEIQRTEQGDSAMYLCASSLGGLAGLTDTQYFGPGTRLTVL.